This T cell receptor beta chain was sequenced in a study of T cell responses to AZD1222 COVID-19 vaccine. Study-wide findings and caveats: None of the repertoires were sampled until the peak T cell response had passed.

The table came from immunoSEQ multiplex PCR; TCRdb's copy has only in-frame clones and leaves some out. The table has around 99,000 clones, around 87% seen once. This clone occurred a few times. As yet, its antigen is unknown. The CDR3 runs 14 residues. V lost 2 bases to trimming and J lost 7 bases; unmatched junction nucleotides: 8. Per germline, CDR1 SGDLS and CDR2 YYNGEE. This TCR was recovered from an adult in good health. The V call is TRBV9, the J call TRBJ1-2, with TRBD1 identical over 7 bases. Sample: peripheral blood, taken on day 0 of AZD1222 vaccination. CDR3 DNA sequence: TGTGCCAGCAGCGTCGCCTACAGGGGTGGTGGCTACACCTTC. As protein: CASSVAYRGGGYTF.